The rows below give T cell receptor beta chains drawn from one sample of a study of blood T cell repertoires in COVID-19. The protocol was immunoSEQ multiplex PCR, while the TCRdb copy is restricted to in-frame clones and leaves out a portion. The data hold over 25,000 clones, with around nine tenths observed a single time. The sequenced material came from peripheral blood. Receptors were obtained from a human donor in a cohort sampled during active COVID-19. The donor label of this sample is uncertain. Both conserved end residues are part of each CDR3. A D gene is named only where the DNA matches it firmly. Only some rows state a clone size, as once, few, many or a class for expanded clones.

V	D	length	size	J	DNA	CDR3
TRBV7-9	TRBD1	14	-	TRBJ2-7	TGTGCCAGCAGCCTAGGGACAGCAACCTACGAGCAGTACTTC	CASSLGTATYEQYF
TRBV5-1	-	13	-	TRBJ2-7	TGCGCCAGCAGCTTTAGCGCCGAAGGCGAGCAGTACTTC	CASSFSAEGEQYF
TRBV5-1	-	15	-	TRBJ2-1	TGCGCCAGCAGCGCCGAGGGGGGGCCTATTAATGAGCAGTTCTTC	CASSAEGGPINEQFF
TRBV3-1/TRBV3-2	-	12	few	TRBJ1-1	TGTGCCACCCGGACAGCGAACACTGAAGCTTTCTTT	CATRTANTEAFF
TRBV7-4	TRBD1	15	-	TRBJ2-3	TGTGCCAGCAGCCCAGAGACAGGGGGCACAGATACGCAGTATTTT	CASSPETGGTDTQYF
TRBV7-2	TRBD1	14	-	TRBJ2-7	TGTGCCAGCAGCTCTGGACAGGCCAACTACGAGCAGTACTTC	CASSSGQANYEQYF
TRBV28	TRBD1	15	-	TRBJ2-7	TGTGCCAGCAGTCCCACAGGGGGCAGATTATTCGAGCAGTACTTC	CASSPTGGRLFEQYF
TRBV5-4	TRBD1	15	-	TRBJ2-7	TGTGCCAGCAGCCCCCCGGGACAGGGTGCCTACGAGCAGTACTTC	CASSPPGQGAYEQYF
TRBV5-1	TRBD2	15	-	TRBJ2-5	TGCGCCAGCAGCTCATCGACTAGCGGAGAAGAGACCCAGTACTTC	CASSSSTSGEETQYF
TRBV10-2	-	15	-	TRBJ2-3	TGCGCCAGCAGTGAGTCAACGGTAGCAACAGATACGCAGTATTTT	CASSESTVATDTQYF
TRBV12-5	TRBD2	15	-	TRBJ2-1	TGTGCTAGTGGTTTGGTGGCTAGCGGGGGGTCTGAGCAGTTCTTC	CASGLVASGGSEQFF
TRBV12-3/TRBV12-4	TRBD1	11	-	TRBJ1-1	TGTGCCAGCAGGTTACAGGGGGAAGCTTTCTTT	CASRLQGEAFF
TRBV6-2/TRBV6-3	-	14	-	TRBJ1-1	TGTGCCAGCAGTTACTTCCAGATGAACACTGAAGCTTTCTTT	CASSYFQMNTEAFF
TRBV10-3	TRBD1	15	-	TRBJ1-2	TGTGCCATCAGTGAGCTTTCACAGGGGGCAGACGGCTACACCTTC	CAISELSQGADGYTF
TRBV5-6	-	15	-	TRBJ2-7	TGTGCCAGCAGCTTGGGTCCCGAGTTGATATACGAGCAGTACTTC	CASSLGPELIYEQYF
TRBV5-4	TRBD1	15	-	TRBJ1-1	TGTGCCAGCAGCCAACGGACAGGTTTGAACACTGAAGCTTTCTTT	CASSQRTGLNTEAFF
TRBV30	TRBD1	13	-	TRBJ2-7	TGTGCCTGGAGTGTACAGCCAGGGGGCGAGCAGTACTTC	CAWSVQPGGEQYF
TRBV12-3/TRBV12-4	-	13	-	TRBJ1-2	TGTGCCAGCAGTACTCAGGATTCCTATGGCTACACCTTC	CASSTQDSYGYTF
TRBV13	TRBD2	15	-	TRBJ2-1	TGTGCCAGCAGCTTTATAACTAGCGGGTATAATGAGCAGTTCTTC	CASSFITSGYNEQFF
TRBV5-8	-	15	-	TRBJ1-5	TGTGCCAGCAGCTTGAGGATAGCAGGCAATCAGCCCCAGCATTTT	CASSLRIAGNQPQHF
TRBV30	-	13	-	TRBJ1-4	TGTGCCGCTACGGACGGGATCAATGAAAAACTGTTTTTT	CAATDGINEKLFF
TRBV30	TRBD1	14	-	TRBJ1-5	TGTGCCTGGAGTCTCCAGGGGGCCCGGCAGCCCCAGCATTTT	CAWSLQGARQPQHF
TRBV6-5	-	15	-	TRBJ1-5	TGTGCCAGCCATATCTGGGGGGGCAGCAATCAGCCCCAGCATTTT	CASHIWGGSNQPQHF
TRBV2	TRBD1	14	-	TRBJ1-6	TGTGCCAGCAACACGGACAGGAGGGAGTCACCCCTCCACTTT	CASNTDRRESPLHF
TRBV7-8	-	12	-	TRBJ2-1	TGTGCCAGCAGCCTGCAGGGGTATGAGCAGTTCTTC	CASSLQGYEQFF
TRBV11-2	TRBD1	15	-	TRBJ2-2	TGTGCCAGCAGCTTAAGGGACAGGGTAGCCGGGGAGCTGTTTTTT	CASSLRDRVAGELFF
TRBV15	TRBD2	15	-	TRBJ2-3	TGTGCCACCAGCAGTAGCGGGGGGGCCGTAGATACGCAGTATTTT	CATSSSGGAVDTQYF
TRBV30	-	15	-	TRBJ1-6	TGTGCCTGGAGTTCCAGCTCCCCGGGGAGATCACCCCTCCACTTT	CAWSSSSPGRSPLHF
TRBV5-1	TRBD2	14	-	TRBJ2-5	TGCGCCAGCAGCAGCGGGGGGTACCAAGAGACCCAGTACTTC	CASSSGGYQETQYF
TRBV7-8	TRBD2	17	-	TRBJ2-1	TGTGCCAGCAGCTTAGTGGTAGCGGGGGCCCAGGGGAATGAGCAGTTCTTC	CASSLVVAGAQGNEQFF
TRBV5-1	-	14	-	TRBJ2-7	TGCGCCAGCAGCGGCGGGGGCGAAACCTACGAGCAGTACTTC	CASSGGGETYEQYF
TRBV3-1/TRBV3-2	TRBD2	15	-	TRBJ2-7	TGTGCCAGCAGCCGCGGGACTAGCGGGGCCCACGAGCAGTACTTC	CASSRGTSGAHEQYF
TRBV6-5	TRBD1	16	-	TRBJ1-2	TGTGCCAGCAGTTACTCTCCGGGACAGGGGGTAGGCGGCTACACCTTC	CASSYSPGQGVGGYTF
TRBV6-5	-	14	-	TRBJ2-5	TGTGCCAGCAAAAGGAGAGGGAAATGGGAGACCCAGTACTTC	CASKRRGKWETQYF
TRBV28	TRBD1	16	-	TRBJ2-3	TGTGCCAGCAGCCCATGGACAGGGGCCAGCACAGATACGCAGTATTTT	CASSPWTGASTDTQYF
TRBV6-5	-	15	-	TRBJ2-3	TGTGCCAGCAGGGCGGATGCGTTCGACACAGATACGCAGTATTTT	CASRADAFDTDTQYF
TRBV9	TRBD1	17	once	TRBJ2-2	TGTGCCAGCAGCGAGACTTACAGGGGGCGGGTCACCGGGGAGCTGTTTTTT	CASSETYRGRVTGELFF
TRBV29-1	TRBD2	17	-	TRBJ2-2	TGCAGCGTTTCCGACTTACTAGCGGGCCCGAACACCGGGGAGCTGTTTTTT	CSVSDLLAGPNTGELFF
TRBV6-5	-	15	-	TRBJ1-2	TGTGCCAGCAGCCTTTTCACAGGGTTGAACTATGGCTACACCTTC	CASSLFTGLNYGYTF
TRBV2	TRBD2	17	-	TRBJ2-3	TGTGCCAGCAGACGTGGACTAGCGGGGGGGCTCGCAGATACGCAGTATTTT	CASRRGLAGGLADTQYF
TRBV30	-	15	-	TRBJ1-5	TGTGCCTGGAGGGCAGGGCCTTATAGCAATCAGCCCCAGCATTTT	CAWRAGPYSNQPQHF
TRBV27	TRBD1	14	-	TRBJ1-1	TGTGCCAGCAGTTTAAGGGGGCGGAACACTGAAGCTTTCTTT	CASSLRGRNTEAFF
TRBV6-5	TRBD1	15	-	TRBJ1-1	TGTGCCAGCAGACCCACAGGGGTCATGAACACTGAAGCTTTCTTT	CASRPTGVMNTEAFF
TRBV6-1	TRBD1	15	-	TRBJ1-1	TGTGCCAGCAGTGAATCTCCCGACAGGGGGGAGAAAGCTTTCTTT	CASSESPDRGEKAFF
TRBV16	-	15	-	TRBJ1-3	TGTGCCAGCAGCCCGAACGCAGTGCAAGGAAACACCATATATTTT	CASSPNAVQGNTIYF
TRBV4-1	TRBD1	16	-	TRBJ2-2	TGCGCCAGCAGCCAAGAGGGACAGGTTACGATCGGGGAGCTGTTTTTT	CASSQEGQVTIGELFF
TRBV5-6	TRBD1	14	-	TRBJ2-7	TGTGCCAGCAGCCGGGGACAGCGGCCATACGAGCAGTACTTC	CASSRGQRPYEQYF
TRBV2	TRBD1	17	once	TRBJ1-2	TGTGCCAGCATTGGGGCTGGCAGGGGGCCCGCTAACTATGGCTACACCTTC	CASIGAGRGPANYGYTF
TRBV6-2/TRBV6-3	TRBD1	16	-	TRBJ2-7	TGTGCCAGCAGTGTCCGGACAGGGGCAGGCTCCTACGAGCAGTACTTC	CASSVRTGAGSYEQYF
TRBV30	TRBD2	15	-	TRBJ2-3	TGTGCCGTCGGGAGGAGCGGGGGGCAGGGAGATACGCAGTATTTT	CAVGRSGGQGDTQYF
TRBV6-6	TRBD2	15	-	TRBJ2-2	TGTGCCAGCACCGGTAGCGGGGGTCCCACCGGGGAGCTGTTTTTT	CASTGSGGPTGELFF
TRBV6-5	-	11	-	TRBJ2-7	TGTGCCAGCGGCAGTACCTACGAGCAGTACTTC	CASGSTYEQYF
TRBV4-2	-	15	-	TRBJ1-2	TGTGCCAGCAGCCAAGATCGAGGAGGGTCGAGTGGCTACACCTTC	CASSQDRGGSSGYTF